This entry concerns a single T cell receptor beta chain. No antigen is known for it. Base quality data are lacking; no much larger clone is found one base away. V loses 5 bases of germline sequence and J loses 4 bases, and the interval between the two ends is 17 bases. CDR1 SGHDN and CDR2 FVKESK are derived from the germline V gene. CDR3 length: 15 amino acids, cysteine to phenylalanine. Only the CDR3 DNA stays, 45 bases, in frame from base 1. Sequenced using an Illumina NovaSeq 6000. cDNA libraries for TCRalpha and TCRbeta were prepared by 5'RACE using constant-segment primers, with sample barcodes and unique molecular identifiers added. RNA was extracted from every sample with Trizol reagent. Amplification of the libraries took two PCR steps, and the second step added a second sample barcode plus Illumina TruSeq adapters. The libraries were sequenced on an Illumina NovaSeq using 2 x 150 bp paired-end reads. The paper's data handling went like this. Demultiplexing of reads and collapsing into UMI-guided consensus sequences were performed with migec v1.2.7. Using mixcr v2.1.11, UMI consensuses were aligned to TRA and TRB V and J templates and then assembled into clonotypes. A clonotype was counted as expanded or contracted only if both edgeR and NoisET called the change significant, with noise models trained on biological replicates. For edgeR calls, the cutoffs were a false discovery rate-adjusted p below 0.01 and a log2 fold-change threshold of 1. As an exploratory analysis of dynamics, max-normalized trajectories of the 1000 most abundant clonotypes were examined with PCA combined with hierarchical clustering. The CD4 or CD8 phenotype of responding clones was assigned using the separately sequenced CD4+ and CD8+ repertoires. Clones were called with MiXCR by TCRdb after fastp trimmed the public reads at Q25, and only in-frame beta chains were retained. Rows with one shared CDR3 protein collapse into an entry with the most common genes and DNA. TCRdb's processing, not the authors', yielded these V and J calls. The sample table records about 430,000 distinct CDR3 sequences; 20% to 30% of these occur just once. The top ten clonotypes cover around 8.7% of the sample.

This sample was taken from a study of T-cell memory formation after mild COVID-19 (TCRdb year 2021). A note on the overall study: Most TCR sequence clusters were specific to one of the two donors. In a couple of donors, T-cell clones that expanded and contracted after mild COVID-19 were tracked by sequencing TCRalpha and TCRbeta repertoires over time. The cohort was made up of two young adult volunteers, one female and one male, who were previously healthy. What the authors observed across the whole study: Balanced CD4/CD8 phenotypes were observed for clones contracting from day 15 to 85, whereas a bias towards CD4+ was observed for a second wave of clones expanding from day 15 to 37. The second-wave clones that peaked on day 37 were not confirmed to be SARS-CoV-2 specific. Only two mild cases were covered in the study, and larger cohorts including severe cases with pre-infection samples were considered necessary. Some responding clones were detected in pre-infection memory, which suggested that pre-existing cross-reactive memory T cells had joined the SARS-CoV-2 response. Contracting CD4+ clones were found mainly in CM and EM memory subsets, while CD8+ clones were enriched in EMRA.

Ficoll-Paque density gradient centrifugation was used to isolate PBMCs. The chain is encoded by TRBV14 joined to TRBJ1-1, with TRBD1 tentatively as D gene (6 bases match). The specimen was PBMCs or a T cell subset sorted from them (not recorded which). This receptor was taken from an adult woman who had mild COVID-19 (a few samples of this study predate the infection). The sample titles of this study are shuffled in the database, so cell type and time point are left out; the donor was told from shared clones. The nucleotides are TGTGCCAGCAGCGAGGACAGAACAATATTCACTGAAGCTTTCTTT. Its protein product is CASSEDRTIFTEAFF.